The 28 T cell receptor beta chains listed next were all sequenced from one sample in a study of T cell responses to AZD1222 COVID-19 vaccine. Sequenced by immunoSEQ multiplex PCR; TCRdb stores in-frame clones only, minus some. The data contain 95,000 to 150,000 clones, roughly 89% of them singletons. Sequenced here: peripheral blood, sampled on day 0 of AZD1222 vaccination. These receptors came from an adult in good health.

With regard to this clone: This sample also contains other DNA sequences that code for the same CDR3. J is TRBJ2-3 and V is TRBV7-9; D is perhaps TRBD1 (5 bases). This CDR3 has 15 amino acids. Germline V lookup: CDR1 SEHNR, CDR2 FQNEAQ (reference sequence). The V end lost 2 bases, the J end lost 1 base, and 10 bases lay between the germline ends. The chain's CDR3 is CASSLRQGGTDTQYF. The CDR3 bases are TGTGCCAGCAGCTTAAGGCAGGGCGGCACAGATACGCAGTATTTT.

The V and J genes are TRBV28 and TRBJ2-7, with D maybe TRBD2 (5 bases). The germline V gene encodes CDR1 MDHEN and CDR2 SYDVKM. This CDR3 is 15 amino acids long. V dropped 3 bases and J dropped 0 bases, with 12 bases sitting between them. The CDR3 region is CASSLAGTSSYEQYF. As DNA, the CDR3 is TGTGCCAGCAGTTTGGCGGGCACGAGCTCCTACGAGCAGTACTTC.

V and J are TRBV21-1 and TRBJ2-7; the table's D call of TRBD1 was not tested on the DNA. TRBV21-1 is annotated as a pseudogene. This CDR3 is built from 15 residues. CDR3 residues: CASSIGWDRGFEQYF. The DNA for the CDR3 is TGTGCCAGCAGCATAGGCTGGGACAGGGGGTTTGAGCAGTACTTC.

The rearrangement joins TRBV28 to TRBJ2-4; D possibly corresponds to TRBD2 (6 bases). V was pared by 10 bases and J by 1 base, with 14 bases between. This CDR3 comprises 14 residues. In germline, CDR1 is MDHEN, CDR2 SYDVKM. The CDR3, as DNA: TGTGCCACCAGGCAGGAGGGGGCCAAAAACATTCAGTACTTC. This sequence encodes CATRQEGAKNIQYF.

The chain uses TRBV4-3 and TRBJ1-4; perhaps TRBD1 as D (5 bases). Germline-derived CDR1 and CDR2 are LGHNA and YSLEER. V was trimmed by 0 bases and J by 7 bases, leaving 15 bases between them. CDR3 size: 16 residues. CDR3 amino acids: CASSQDLGDSGEKLFF. The CDR3 DNA sequence: TGCGCCAGCAGCCAAGATCTGGGGGACTCGGGTGAAAAACTGTTTTTT.

This chain uses TRBV14 with TRBJ2-7, with 13 bases matching TRBD2. J lost 5 bases, V lost 1 base, and 5 bases had no gene match. Germline assignment: CDR1 SGHDN and CDR2 FVKESK. The CDR3 sequence is 16 residues long. The CDR3 sequence: CASSQGTSGRAHEQYF. CDR3 DNA sequence: TGTGCCAGCAGCCAAGGTACTAGCGGGAGGGCCCACGAGCAGTACTTC.

The chain couples TRBV2 to TRBJ1-5; D remains unclear. Germline assignment: CDR1 SNHLY and CDR2 FYNNEI. This CDR3 region has 13 residues. V lost 3 bases, J lost 7 bases, and 10 bases lay in between. This chain's CDR3 is CASSDSRFQPQHF. The CDR3 coding sequence is TGTGCCAGCAGTGATTCGCGATTCCAGCCCCAGCATTTT.

The V and J genes are TRBV6-5 and TRBJ2-2; D is undetermined. The CDR3 spans 12 residues. V was trimmed by 6 bases and J by 2 bases, leaving 4 bases between them. CDR1 is MNHEY and CDR2 is SVGAGI in the germline V gene. CDR3 in DNA: TGTGCCAGCAGCCATAACACCGGGGAGCTGTTTTTT. This codes for CASSHNTGELFF.

V gene TRBV18 combines with J gene TRBJ2-1; 8 bases align to TRBD1. The CDR3 is made up of 15 amino acids. V shed 2 bases and J 1 base; nucleotides not matched to a gene: 1. The germline V gene has CDR1 KGHSH and CDR2 LQKENI. The CDR3 DNA is TGTGCCAGCTCACCAAGGACAGGGTCCTACAATGAGCAGTTCTTC. It translates to CASSPRTGSYNEQFF.

This clone has a single count. The genes are TRBV6-5 and TRBJ2-5; 7 bases are a match to TRBD1. This CDR3 has 14 amino acids. The junction had 8 bases not matched to a gene; V was cut back by 5 bases and J by 5 bases. Germline assignment: CDR1 MNHEY and CDR2 SVGAGI. For the CDR3, the DNA is TGTGCCAGCAGTCCCAGGGGGTCGGGGGAGACCCAGTACTTC. Translating gives CASSPRGSGETQYF.

The chain is built from TRBV2 and TRBJ1-1; 7 bases align to TRBD1. The germline V gene has CDR1 SNHLY and CDR2 FYNNEI. The CDR3 runs to 16 residues. The V gene end was trimmed by 6 bases and the J gene end by 6 bases; junction bases not matched to a gene: 16. The CDR3 region is CASRAFSGRGTPEAFF. In DNA form, the CDR3 reads TGTGCCAGCAGGGCCTTTAGTGGCAGGGGGACTCCTGAAGCTTTCTTT. Using reference TRBV2 and TRBJ1-1 for the parts outside the CDR3, the full variable domain is EPEVTQTPSHQVTQMGQEVILRCVPISNHLYFYWYRQILGQKVEFLVSFYNNEISEKSEIFDDQFSVERPDGSNFTLKIRSTKLEDSAMYFCASRAFSGRGTPEAFFGQGTRLTVV.

The V call is TRBV30, the J call TRBJ2-5; 11 bases are a match to TRBD2. Germline V gene data show CDR1 as GTSNPN and CDR2 as SVGIG (reference sequence). The CDR3 consists of 15 residues. V lost 5 bases to trimming and J lost 2 bases; unmatched junction nucleotides: 7. Here the CDR3 reads CAWGGTSGLQETQYF. The CDR3 DNA follows: TGTGCCTGGGGCGGGACTAGCGGCCTTCAAGAGACCCAGTACTTC.

This chain connects TRBV5-1 to TRBJ2-2; no definite D call. V lost 1 base, J lost 1 base, and 8 bases lay in between. CDR3 length equals 15 residues. The germline CDR1 and CDR2 sequences are SGHRS and YFSETQ. The CDR3 is CASSLMRQNTGELFF. The DNA of the CDR3 is TGCGCCAGCAGCTTGATGCGACAGAACACCGGGGAGCTGTTTTTT.

The chain combines TRBV18 with TRBJ2-1, with D possibly matching TRBD2 (7 bases). Germline assignment: CDR1 KGHSH and CDR2 LQKENI. This CDR3 spans 16 amino acids. Trimming took off 2 bases at V and 3 bases at J, with 14 bases between the two ends. CDR3 DNA: TGTGCCAGCTCACCAACGGGGGGCGTAGGCTACAATGAGCAGTTCTTC. Translation: CASSPTGGVGYNEQFF.

This chain uses TRBV6-5 with TRBJ1-4; 9 bases fit TRBD1. CDR1 and CDR2 from the germline V gene are MNHEY and SVGAGI. The CDR3 is 14 amino acids. J was trimmed by 8 bases and V by 6 bases; bases with no gene match: 7. The CDR3 DNA reads TGTGCCAGCAGCCCCGGACAGGGGCGGGAAAAACTGTTTTTT. Its protein product is CASSPGQGREKLFF.

The rearrangement uses TRBV5-4 and TRBJ2-5; weak D call: TRBD2 (5 bases). The V and J ends lost 4 bases and 4 bases respectively, with 17 bases between them. Germline V gives CDR1 SGHNT, CDR2 YYREEE (reference sequence). The CDR3 extends over 15 amino acids. The DNA for the CDR3 is TGTGCCAGCAGCCTCCGGGGTAGCATCGGAGAGACCCAGTACTTC. It encodes CASSLRGSIGETQYF. Looking up the rest from reference TRBV5-4 and TRBJ2-5 gives the full variable domain: ETGVTQSPTHLIKTRGQQVTLRCSSQSGHNTVSWYQQALGQGPQFIFQYYREEENGRGNFPPRFSGLQFPNYSSELNVNALELDDSALYLCASSLRGSIGETQYFGPGTRLLVL.

This chain connects TRBV4-2 to TRBJ2-1; D possibly corresponds to TRBD2 (5 bases). Trimming pared 0 bases from V and 0 bases from J, leaving 9 bases between. Germline loops: CDR1 LGHNA, CDR2 YNFKEQ. This CDR3 has 16 amino acids. CDR3 sequence: CASSQELRDSYNEQFF. The CDR3 bases are TGTGCCAGCAGCCAAGAGTTACGGGACTCCTACAATGAGCAGTTCTTC.

The chain has TRBV12-3 or TRBV12-4 and TRBJ1-2, with no clear D. The CDR3 is 12 residues long. V was clipped by 4 bases and J by 5 bases, with 8 bases between them. The CDR3, as DNA: TGTGCCAGCAGTTCCCCGGGATATGGCTACACCTTC. This gives the protein CASSSPGYGYTF.

CDR3 sequence: CASSIQGNTGELFF. The CDR3 bases are TGTGCCAGCAGCATACAGGGTAACACCGGGGAGCTGTTTTTT. The chain has TRBV6-4 and TRBJ2-2, with D possibly TRBD1 on 6 matching bases. V lost 6 bases, J lost 2 bases, and 10 bases lay in between. The CDR3 length is 14 residues. Germline CDR1 MRHNA, CDR2 SNTAGT.

The table lists this clone with a count of one. The chain has TRBV11-2 and TRBJ2-2; D is ambiguous. V was clipped by 2 bases and J by 6 bases, with 4 bases between them. Germline CDR1 is SGHAT and CDR2 is FQNNGV. The CDR3 has 12 amino acids. This chain's CDR3 is CASSLYAGELFF. CDR3 nucleotide sequence: TGTGCCAGCAGCTTATACGCCGGGGAGCTGTTTTTT.

The gene calls are TRBV5-1 and TRBJ1-1; D possibly corresponds to TRBD1 (5 bases). The CDR3 is 14 residues long. V was pared by 0 bases and J by 1 base, with 7 bases between. Germline V gene lookup returns CDR1 SGHRS and CDR2 YFSETQ. CDR3 nucleotide sequence: TGCGCCAGCAGCTTGGATACAGGGAACACTGAAGCTTTCTTT. Encoded protein: CASSLDTGNTEAFF.

The chain couples TRBV27 to TRBJ1-3; no definite D call. The V gene lost 8 bases and the J gene lost 0 bases, with 14 bases spanning the gap. CDR1 MNHEY and CDR2 SMNVEV come from the germline V gene (reference sequence). The CDR3 has 15 amino acids. The CDR3 loop reads CASRRGISSGNTIYF. The CDR3 bases are TGTGCCAGCCGAAGAGGGATCAGCTCTGGAAACACCATATATTTT.

V gene TRBV9 combines with J gene TRBJ2-7, with D uncertain. V was shortened by 0 bases and J by 0 bases, with 7 bases between the two germline ends. Germline values: CDR1 SGDLS, CDR2 YYNGEE. The CDR3 runs to 14 residues. The CDR3 DNA sequence: TGTGCCAGCAGCGTAGCGATGGGCTCCTACGAGCAGTACTTC. Its translation is CASSVAMGSYEQYF.

V gene TRBV30 combines with J gene TRBJ1-1; 9 nucleotides agree with TRBD1. The junction had 24 bases not matched to a gene; V was cut back by 8 bases and J by 5 bases. This CDR3 is built from 18 residues. The germline V gene encodes CDR1 GTSNPN and CDR2 SVGIG (reference sequence). The CDR3 region is CALTPFPGQGSSSTEAFF. The CDR3 bases are TGTGCCCTTACCCCCTTCCCGGGACAGGGTAGTAGTTCTACTGAAGCTTTCTTT. Full variable domain (remainder filled in from reference TRBV30 and TRBJ1-1): SQTIHQWPATLVQPVGSPLSLECTVEGTSNPNLYWYRQAAGRGLQLLFYSVGIGQISSEVPQNLSASRPQDRQFILSSKKLLLSDSGFYLCALTPFPGQGSSSTEAFFGQGTRLTVV.

The V call is TRBV3-1 (or the pseudogene TRBV3-2), the J call TRBJ2-1; 10 nucleotides agree with TRBD1. Germline V gene sequence: CDR1 LGHDT, CDR2 YNNKEL (reference sequence). The V gene end was trimmed by 1 base and the J gene end by 4 bases; junction bases not matched to a gene: 4. The CDR3 loop spans 16 amino acids. Written as DNA, the CDR3 is TGTGCCAGCAGCCAAGGGCGGACAGGGGGGTACAATGAGCAGTTCTTC. This sequence encodes CASSQGRTGGYNEQFF.

The chain links TRBV3-1 (or the pseudogene TRBV3-2) to TRBJ2-7; D is unresolved. Germline loops: CDR1 LGHDT, CDR2 YNNKEL (reference sequence). This CDR3 region has 14 residues. Trimming shortened V by 1 base and J by 0 bases, and 7 bases separated the two germline ends. The CDR3 region has the DNA TGTGCCAGCAGCCAAGGACCGGCCTCCTACGAGCAGTACTTC. Its protein is CASSQGPASYEQYF.

This chain uses TRBV4-2 with TRBJ1-6; D perhaps matches TRBD1 (5 bases). Germline values: CDR1 LGHNA, CDR2 YNFKEQ. The CDR3 is made up of 16 amino acids. V lost 0 bases to trimming and J lost 7 bases, with 13 bases between them. CDR3 in DNA: TGTGCCAGCAGCCAAGAAAAGGACACCCGAAATTCACCCCTCCACTTT. This codes for CASSQEKDTRNSPLHF.

The rearrangement uses TRBV12-3 or TRBV12-4 and TRBJ1-1; D ambiguous. The CDR3 totals 13 residues. V was cut by 5 bases and J by 0 bases, with 7 bases left in between. For the CDR3, the DNA is TGTGCCAGCAGTCTCCAGATGAACACTGAAGCTTTCTTT. This codes for CASSLQMNTEAFF.